The 5 T cell receptor beta chains below all came from one sample that was sequenced in a study of T cells in Graves' hyperthyroidism and ophthalmopathy. Template material for amplifying TCR beta CDR3 regions consisted of RNA transcripts. First-round RT-PCR of the TCR CDR3 relied on the HTBI primer set. TCRdb called the multiplex PCR reads again in MiXCR, with one record for every CDR3 protein. There are about 520,000 distinct CDR3 sequences in the sample; about 20% occur only once, and 26% lies in the top ten. Sequencing was performed on blood. These receptors were collected from a man aged 18 to 29 with Graves' hyperthyroidism.

The sample holds a few counts of this clonotype. The chain employs TRBV2 and TRBJ2-5; weak D call: TRBD1 (5 bases). From germline, CDR1 is SNHLY and CDR2 FYNNEI. CDR3 length: 12 residues. V was shortened by 5 bases and J by 4 bases, with 8 bases between the two germline ends. The DNA of the CDR3 is TGTGCCAGCAGTCTACAGGCAGAGACCCAGTACTTC. Protein: CASSLQAETQYF.

The chain couples TRBV6-2 or TRBV6-3 to TRBJ2-7; 8 positions match TRBD2. With V trimmed by 6 bases and J by 0 bases, 7 bases remained unmatched. Germline V gene lookup returns CDR1 MNHEY and CDR2 SVGEGT. This CDR3 is built from 15 residues. The CDR3 DNA reads as TGTGCCAGCAGCGTCGGGGGGGTCAGCTCCTACGAGCAGTACTTC. Translation: CASSVGGVSSYEQYF.

In its sample, this clonotype was seen many times. The rearrangement uses TRBV6-2 or TRBV6-3 and TRBJ2-2, with D uncertain. The CDR3 runs to 19 residues. CDR1 and CDR2 (germline): MNHEY, SVGEGT. V shed 7 bases and J shed 2 bases, with 26 bases lying between them. The CDR3 nucleotides are TGTGCCAGCACCCTACACCGGACGGACCGTCTAACCAACACCGGGGAGCTGTTTTTT. Translation gives CASTLHRTDRLTNTGELFF.

This clonotype has a count of ten or more. The rearrangement joins TRBV5-1 to TRBJ1-2, with 7 bases fitting TRBD1. This CDR3 has 14 amino acids. The trim removed 0 bases at V and 3 bases at J, leaving 2 bases unmatched. The germline gives CDR1 SGHRS, CDR2 YFSETQ. This chain's CDR3 is CASSLGQGHYGYTF. CDR3 sequence (DNA): TGCGCCAGCAGCTTGGGACAGGGTCACTATGGCTACACCTTC.

This clonotype was detected ten times or more. The chain carries TRBV2 and TRBJ2-5; no firm D call. CDR3 length equals 12 residues. Trimming cost V 4 bases and J 5 bases, with 8 bases left between them. The germline V gene has CDR1 SNHLY and CDR2 FYNNEI. The CDR3 loop is CASSVRRETQYF. The CDR3 bases are TGTGCCAGCAGTGTCCGGCGGGAGACCCAGTACTTC.